These 4 T cell receptor beta chains came from one sample sequenced in a study of beta chain features in type 1 diabetes. General observations from the study: The study found moderately but significantly shorter TCRB CDR3s in all four CD4+ subsets of Type 1 diabetes patients.

Which antigens these TCRs recognize remains unknown. What was sequenced were expressed TCRB transcripts, since all of the isolated RNA had been reverse transcribed. Sequencing was performed with immunoSEQ multiplex PCR; in TCRdb, only in-frame clones are kept and a portion is missing. The sample carries about 710,000 clones, roughly 13% recorded once. Input material: naive CD4+ T cells from blood. These receptor sequences come from a man younger than 30 with type 1 diabetes.

This clone was seen only a few times. The chain combines TRBV19 with TRBJ1-1, with D hard to call. V lost 5 bases and J lost 5, with 12 bases in between. From germline, CDR1 is LNHDA and CDR2 SQIVND (reference sequence). The CDR3 spans 13 residues. CDR3 loop: CASSDRSRTEAFF. The CDR3, as DNA: TGTGCCAGTAGTGACCGGTCTAGGACTGAAGCTTTCTTT.

This clone showed up just a few times. The chain links TRBV27 to TRBJ2-7, with D hard to call. Trimming cost V 5 bases and J 0 bases, with 5 bases left between them. Germline assignment: CDR1 MNHEY and CDR2 SMNVEV (reference sequence). This CDR3 has 12 amino acids. The CDR3 DNA is TGTGCCAGCAGTGTCTACTCCTACGAGCAGTACTTC. This translates into CASSVYSYEQYF.

V and J are TRBV11-2 and TRBJ2-3, with TRBD2 as a possible D gene (5 bases). From germline, CDR1 is SGHAT and CDR2 FQNNGV. CDR3 size: 15 residues. Trimming removed 4 bases from V and 7 bases from J, with 18 bases in between. CDR3 protein: CASSSRSGSIYTQYF. The DNA for the CDR3 is TGTGCCAGCAGCTCGAGGTCGGGGAGCATTTATACGCAGTATTTT.

This clone came up a few times. CDR3 in DNA: TGCAGCGTTCAAGCGGGGCTTTACAATGAGCAGTTCTTC. It translates to CSVQAGLYNEQFF. This chain connects TRBV29-1 to TRBJ2-1, with TRBD2 identical over 7 bases. Germline CDR1 is SQVTM and CDR2 is ANQGSEA. Germline trimming cut 5 bases from V and 4 bases from J; bases unmatched to any gene: 5. This CDR3 region has 13 residues.